This TCR beta chain is from a study of T cells in Graves' hyperthyroidism and ophthalmopathy. General study results and limits: Researchers report that a 13 V-J model separated ophthalmopathy from stable hyperthyroidism.

Turning to this clonotype: Its antigen remains unidentified.

Template material for amplifying TCR beta CDR3 regions consisted of RNA transcripts. During a first-round RT-PCR of the TCR CDR3, the HTBI primer set was used. TCRdb called the multiplex PCR reads again in MiXCR, with one record for every CDR3 protein. The profile covers about 560,000 distinct CDR3 sequences, with around 17% appearing a single time and under 20% taken by the ten largest. Unmatched junction bases numbered 19, after V lost 8 bases and J lost 6 bases. Germline CDR1 MDHEN, CDR2 SYDVKM. The CDR3 consists of 16 residues. This clonotype originated in a woman younger than 35 with Graves' hyperthyroidism. The chain combines TRBV28 with TRBJ2-7, with TRBD1 identical over 7 bases. Material for sequencing was blood. CDR3 in amino acids: CASSPRKGAGMGEQYF. The CDR3, as DNA: TGTGCCAGCTCACCACGCAAGGGGGCTGGGATGGGCGAGCAGTACTTC.